The subject of this entry is one T cell receptor (beta chain). The authors' processing: Estimates of nucleated cell counts were drawn from the amplification of reference gene primers. TCRdb keeps only in-frame clones here, not all; method: immunoSEQ multiplex PCR. V and J calls plus clone size are reproduced from that table; the DNA served to infer D and trimming. The data show nearly 300,000 clones, more than 70% seen once. Germline V gene lookup returns CDR1 MNHEY and CDR2 SVGAGI. CDR3 length equals 15 residues. V lost 6 bases and J lost 0, with 9 bases in between. This entry comes from a study of blood T cell repertoires in COVID-19.

Sequenced material: peripheral blood. J is TRBJ2-6 and V is TRBV6-5, with D maybe TRBD1 (5 bases). The source is a woman in her 30s who had recovered from COVID-19. The CDR3 DNA follows: TGTGCCAGCAGGACAGCCTTCTCTGGGGCCAACGTCCTGACTTTC. Its translation: CASRTAFSGANVLTF.